The 27 T cell receptor beta chains below come from one sample, sequenced in a study of T cell repertoires in cytomegalovirus infection. MiXCR was run by TCRdb on the reads, yielding one entry per CDR3 protein. The sample yields some 390,000 distinct CDR3 sequences, about a sixth seen once. Material: PBMCs. Receptors originate from a human donor in good health (CMV status not recorded). Some clones in this sample may be carry-over from other donors' samples.

This chain joins TRBV6-2 or TRBV6-3 and TRBJ1-1, with 9 positions matching TRBD1. CDR1 is MNHEY, CDR2 SVGEGT, per germline. V was pared by 4 bases and J by 11 bases, with 8 bases of the junction left unmatched. The CDR3 is made up of 13 amino acids. The CDR3 nucleotides read TGTGCCAGCAGTTCGACCGGGACAGGGTGGGCTTTCTTT. This codes for CASSSTGTGWAFF.

The table lists this clonotype with a few counts. The chain links TRBV4-1 to TRBJ1-1; D ambiguous. Germline loops: CDR1 MGHRA, CDR2 YSYEKL. Trimming pared 2 bases from V and 9 bases from J, leaving 19 bases between. CDR3 length equals 15 residues. CDR3 DNA sequence: TGCGCCAGCAGCCAAATTGGACGGCCAGATGGAAAAGCTTTCTTT. Translating it yields CASSQIGRPDGKAFF.

This clonotype was detected only a few times. The rearrangement links TRBV11-2 to TRBJ2-7; 10 positions agree with TRBD1. This CDR3 comprises 15 residues. Trimming removed 2 bases from V and 6 bases from J; junction bases left unmatched: 7. Germline V gives CDR1 SGHAT, CDR2 FQNNGV. CDR3 sequence reads: CASSLSGQGLGEQYF. The CDR3 DNA sequence: TGTGCCAGCAGCTTATCGGGACAGGGGTTGGGCGAGCAGTACTTC.

This clonotype showed up just a few times. CDR3 loop: CASSDLGNSGANVLTF. DNA for the CDR3: TGTGCCAGCAGTGACTTAGGCAACTCTGGGGCCAACGTCCTGACTTTC. The V gene is TRBV2, the J gene TRBJ2-6; D unclear. Trimming took off 3 bases at V and 0 bases at J, with 9 bases between the two ends. CDR1 and CDR2 from the germline V gene are SNHLY and FYNNEI. This CDR3 is built from 16 residues.

The chain uses TRBV28 and TRBJ2-3; 8 bases fit TRBD1. This CDR3 is 14 amino acids long. Germline V gene lookup returns CDR1 MDHEN and CDR2 SYDVKM. V lost 6 bases, J lost 11 bases, and 13 bases stayed unmatched. The CDR3 nucleotides are TGTGCCAGCAGGGGACAGGTGGGGGACAACGGGCAGTATTTT. Its protein product is CASRGQVGDNGQYF.

In its sample, this clonotype was seen a few times. The chain uses TRBV20-1 and TRBJ2-5; 8 nucleotides align to TRBD1. Per the germline V gene, CDR1 is DFQATT and CDR2 is SNEGSKA (reference sequence). The CDR3 is made up of 13 amino acids. V trimming: 4 bases; J trimming: 4 bases; junction bases outside the gene matches: 5. The CDR3 sequence: CSAIQGGGETQYF. The DNA for the CDR3 is TGCAGTGCTATACAGGGGGGAGGAGAGACCCAGTACTTC.

V usage is TRBV5-1 and J usage is TRBJ1-2; no reliable D call. The CDR3 has 14 amino acids. Per the germline V gene, CDR1 is SGHRS and CDR2 is YFSETQ. Trimming stripped 0 bases from V and 5 bases from J, with 11 bases between. The chain's CDR3 is CASSLDIRGYGYTF. The CDR3 bases are TGCGCCAGCAGCTTGGATATACGAGGGTATGGCTACACCTTC.

The J gene is TRBJ2-4, the V gene TRBV20-1, with 7 nucleotides matching TRBD2. Trimming took 3 bases from V and 8 from J; bases not matched to a gene: 7. Germline CDR1 DFQATT, CDR2 SNEGSKA (reference sequence). This CDR3 comprises 13 residues. The CDR3 DNA reads TGCAGTGCTAGGGGGGGGGGTTCGGACATTCAGTACTTC. Its protein product is CSARGGGSDIQYF.

This clonotype was counted at least ten times. The rearrangement links TRBV7-6 to TRBJ2-2, with D uncertain. V lost 5 bases and J 1 base, leaving 8 bases between the germline ends. Per germline, CDR1 SGHVS and CDR2 FNYEAQ. The CDR3 is 14 amino acids. The CDR3 coding sequence is TGTGCCAGCAGCCCCAACTGGAACACCGGGGAGCTGTTTTTT. Its translation is CASSPNWNTGELFF.

This clonotype has more than one count but fewer than ten. The gene calls are TRBV19 and TRBJ1-4; no reliable D call. CDR1 is LNHDA, CDR2 SQIVND, per germline (reference sequence). V gave up 0 bases and J gave up 0 bases, with 11 bases separating them. The CDR3 covers 17 residues. This chain's CDR3 is CASSIDDGIATNEKLFF. The CDR3 DNA follows: TGTGCCAGTAGTATAGACGACGGGATTGCAACTAATGAAAAACTGTTTTTT.

The chain recombines TRBV28 with TRBJ2-7; no definite D call. Germline lookup yields CDR1 MDHEN and CDR2 SYDVKM. CDR3 length equals 14 residues. Between the trimmed V and J ends, which lost 6 bases and 0 bases, there was a span of 12 bases. DNA for the CDR3: TGTGCCAGCAGACCTATAGGTAGCTCCTACGAGCAGTACTTC. Residues: CASRPIGSSYEQYF.

A word on this clonotype: A much larger clone differs by one base, so this may be a read error. This sequence joins TRBV5-4 and TRBJ2-3, with a weak D call TRBD2 (5 bases). The V end lost 4 bases, the J end lost 0 bases, and 24 bases lay between the germline ends. The CDR3 extends over 19 amino acids. In germline, CDR1 is SGHNT, CDR2 YYREEE (reference sequence). In nucleotides, the CDR3 is TGTGCCAGCAGCCCCCCTTGGACCGACGAGACTACCAGCACAGATACGCAGTATTTT. This translates into CASSPPWTDETTSTDTQYF.

The chain carries TRBV3-1 and TRBJ1-2; TRBD1 matches 10 bases. The germline CDR1 and CDR2 sequences are LGHDT and YNNKEL (reference sequence). V trimming: 3 bases; J trimming: 6 bases; junction bases outside the gene matches: 1. There are 13 residues in the CDR3. The CDR3 sequence: CASSQGQGHGYTF. CDR3 bases: TGTGCCAGCAGCCAGGGACAGGGGCATGGCTACACCTTC.

This clonotype occurred a few times. V and J are TRBV6-1 and TRBJ2-6, with D perhaps being TRBD1 or TRBD2 (5 bases each). The V gene lost 10 bases and the J gene lost 2 bases, with 12 bases spanning the gap. The CDR3 totals 14 residues. Germline-derived CDR1 and CDR2 are MNHNS and SASEGT. CDR3 nucleotide sequence: TGTGCCACCCAGAGGGGACCTGGGGCCAACGTCCTGACTTTC. Translating gives CATQRGPGANVLTF.

In this sample, this clonotype turned up many times. The genes are TRBV7-2 and TRBJ1-3; D not certain. V was trimmed by 6 bases and J by 0 bases, leaving 6 bases between them. The CDR3 loop spans 13 amino acids. Per germline, CDR1 SGHTA and CDR2 FQGNSA. CDR3 nucleotide sequence: TGTGCCAGCAGGGTCCTCTCTGGAAACACCATATATTTT. Amino acid sequence: CASRVLSGNTIYF.

This clonotype was detected a few times. The chain couples TRBV20-1 to TRBJ2-3; a weak D match, TRBD2 (5 bases). This CDR3 spans 15 amino acids. Trimming left V 6 bases short and J 4 bases short, with 20 bases between. Germline CDR1 and CDR2: DFQATT and SNEGSKA (reference sequence). The DNA for the CDR3 is TGCAGTGCCCAGGATCCGGTAATCGGGGCAGATACGCAGTATTTT. Protein: CSAQDPVIGADTQYF.

This clonotype was counted a few times. The CDR3 bases are TGCGCCAGCCGGCCCCAGACCGGGCCCCGCTACACAGATACGCAGTATTTT. Translating gives CASRPQTGPRYTDTQYF. The chain links TRBV4-1 to TRBJ2-3; D is unresolved. Germline CDR1 and CDR2: MGHRA and YSYEKL. The V gene lost 8 bases and the J gene lost 2 bases, with 23 bases spanning the gap. The CDR3 has 17 amino acids.

This clonotype was seen only a few times. The chain combines TRBV20-1 with TRBJ2-3; TRBD2 matches at 8 bases. Trimming removed 0 bases from V and 4 bases from J; junction bases left unmatched: 9. This CDR3 spans 16 amino acids. The V gene's germline CDR1 is DFQATT and CDR2 SNEGSKA (reference sequence). The CDR3 nucleotides read TGCAGTGCTAGAGATACGGGGGGGGGTTCCGCAGATACGCAGTATTTT. Protein sequence: CSARDTGGGSADTQYF.

The sample holds many counts of this clonotype. In nucleotides, the CDR3 is TGTGCCAGCAGCTATTCTGCGGGGGGGCCGGTGGCCCAGTACTTC. This gives the protein CASSYSAGGPVAQYF. The chain combines TRBV7-2 with TRBJ2-5; TRBD2 agrees at 9 bases. V shed 4 bases and J 9 bases; nucleotides not matched to a gene: 12. Germline loops: CDR1 SGHTA, CDR2 FQGNSA. This CDR3 region has 15 residues.

In this sample, this clonotype turned up many times. The genes are TRBV7-2 and TRBJ1-5; a weak D match, TRBD1 (6 bases). Germline lookup yields CDR1 SGHTA and CDR2 FQGNSA. V lost 8 bases and J lost 3, with 14 bases in between. The CDR3 totals 14 residues. The CDR3: CASAVGGANQPQHF. In DNA, the CDR3 is TGTGCCAGCGCCGTGGGGGGGGCCAATCAGCCCCAGCATTTT.

This clonotype showed up many times. This rearrangement joins TRBV7-2 to TRBJ2-4; TRBD2 agrees at 10 bases. The V and J ends lost 4 bases and 7 bases, in that order; junction bases with no gene match: 4. Germline CDR1 reads SGHTA; CDR2 reads FQGNSA. This CDR3 spans 14 amino acids. This chain's CDR3 is CASSSSGRGNIQYF. DNA for the CDR3: TGTGCCAGCAGCTCTAGCGGGAGAGGGAACATTCAGTACTTC.

DNA of the CDR3: TGCAGTGCCACCAGAGGAATCAATCAGCCCCAGCATTTT. It specifies CSATRGINQPQHF. The rearrangement joins TRBV20-1 to TRBJ1-5; D is unresolved. From germline, CDR1 is DFQATT and CDR2 SNEGSKA (reference sequence). The ends were cut back, 6 bases at V and 3 bases at J, with 12 bases in the middle. The CDR3 contains 13 residues.

The V call is TRBV5-4, the J call TRBJ1-1; no firm D call. The CDR3 has 14 amino acids. V was pared by 2 bases and J by 6 bases, with 14 bases between. Per germline, CDR1 SGHNT and CDR2 YYREEE (reference sequence). The CDR3 is CASSLLGEGAEAFF. The CDR3, as DNA: TGTGCCAGCAGCTTACTGGGAGAGGGAGCTGAAGCTTTCTTT.

The chain joins TRBV20-1 to TRBJ2-7; 13 bases match TRBD2. V was pared by 1 base and J by 3 bases, with 3 bases of the junction left unmatched. CDR3 length: 15 residues. CDR1 is DFQATT and CDR2 is SNEGSKA in the germline V gene (reference sequence). This CDR3 is CSARAWTSGSYEQYF. CDR3 bases: TGCAGTGCTAGAGCCTGGACTAGCGGGAGCTACGAGCAGTACTTC.

This clonotype was detected a few times. The V gene is TRBV4-2, the J gene TRBJ2-1; D not certain. V was pared by 0 bases and J by 9 bases, with 12 bases between. The CDR3 extends over 14 amino acids. Germline V lookup: CDR1 LGHNA, CDR2 YNFKEQ. The CDR3 loop is CASSQDLARVEQFF. For the CDR3, the DNA is TGTGCCAGCAGCCAAGATCTGGCTAGGGTTGAGCAGTTCTTC.

This clonotype was seen ten or more times. This rearrangement joins TRBV2 to TRBJ2-3; TRBD1 aligns across 7 bases. The CDR3 totals 13 residues. Trimming cost V 5 bases and J 6 bases; bases outside gene matches: 5. The germline gives CDR1 SNHLY, CDR2 FYNNEI. CDR3 nucleotide sequence: TGTGCCAGCAGTCAGGGGGTCGCGGATACGCAGTATTTT. Protein sequence: CASSQGVADTQYF.

The chain has TRBV20-1 and TRBJ2-7; a weak D match, TRBD2 (6 bases). The CDR3 has 15 amino acids. Germline CDR1 and CDR2: DFQATT and SNEGSKA (reference sequence). Between the trimmed V and J ends, which lost 1 base and 0 bases, there was a span of 13 bases. Written as DNA, the CDR3 is TGCAGTGCTAGAGGTCCCCAAGCGGGCTCCTACGAGCAGTACTTC. It yields the protein CSARGPQAGSYEQYF.